Given below is one TCR beta chain in context. The source of the sample is a study of blood T cell repertoires in COVID-19. Background on the study: Acute and convalescent COVID-19 specimens originated in the United States, Italy and Spain.

Trimming took off 4 bases at V and 5 bases at J, with 14 bases between the two ends. This CDR3 has 14 residues. Germline V gives CDR1 LNHDA, CDR2 SQIVND (reference sequence). Method: immunoSEQ multiplex PCR; TCRdb's copy keeps in-frame clones and lacks some. The sample has 90,000 to 130,000 clones, 60% to 80% seen once. Sequences were obtained from peripheral blood. This TCR was recovered from a woman aged 80 or over with active or convalescent COVID-19. The gene calls are TRBV19 and TRBJ1-1, with D tentatively TRBD1 (5 bases). CDR3 nucleotides: TGTGCCAGTAGTACTAGTTGGGGGGGTACTGAAGCTTTCTTT. This encodes CASSTSWGGTEAFF.